This TCR beta chain was sequenced for a study of blood T cell repertoires in COVID-19. About the study: The United States, Italy and Spain supplied acute and convalescent COVID-19 samples. In each case, the material was cDNA or gDNA derived from T cells, B-cell-depleted T cells, or PBMCs.

Original analysis: Reference gene primer amplification yielded estimated nucleated cell counts. Clones were sequenced by immunoSEQ multiplex PCR, and TCRdb holds only the in-frame ones, with some missing. That table gives V, J and clone size, and the DNA gave D and trimming. The sample has approximately 210,000 clones; about four fifths are singletons. V gave up 0 bases and J gave up 9 bases, with 5 bases separating them. CDR1 and CDR2 (germline): KGHDR, SFDVKD. This CDR3 is 12 amino acids long. V and J are TRBV24-1 and TRBJ2-1; D gene ambiguous. The receptor was derived from a woman between 40 and 55 years old with active or convalescent COVID-19. Sample: peripheral blood. CDR3 amino acids: CATSDLLSEQFF. CDR3 DNA: TGTGCCACCAGTGATTTGCTCAGTGAGCAGTTCTTC.